The rows below give T cell receptor beta chains drawn from one sample of a study of shared clonotypes between healthy human individuals. Clones were read by immunoSEQ multiplex PCR, and TCRdb kept only the in-frame ones, dropping some. The table lists under 300,000 clones, 65% of them singletons. The specimen sequenced was memory CD4+ T cells sorted from blood. The receptors were sampled from a man aged 25-40 years in good health. Both conserved end residues are part of each CDR3. The D gene is left open where the match is weak. Not every row has a clone size; where given, it reads once, few, many or a size class.

V: TRBV13; D: TRBD2; size: -; J: TRBJ2-5; CDR3: CASSSLAGQGGTQYF; DNA: TGTGCCAGCAGCTCCCTAGCGGGACAAGGCGGGACCCAGTACTTC
V: TRBV4-1; D: -; size: many; J: TRBJ1-5; CDR3: CASSQALDQPQHF; DNA: TGCGCCAGCAGCCAAGCCCTCGATCAGCCCCAGCATTTT
V: TRBV2; D: -; size: once; J: TRBJ1-2; CDR3: CASTLEPKGGYGYTF; DNA: TGTGCCAGCACTCTAGAGCCAAAGGGGGGCTATGGCTACACCTTC
V: TRBV10-3; D: -; size: few; J: TRBJ1-1; CDR3: CAISSKGGWDTEAFF; DNA: TGTGCCATCAGTTCTAAAGGAGGATGGGACACTGAAGCTTTCTTT
V: TRBV5-1; D: -; size: once; J: TRBJ1-2; CDR3: CASSLGQASYGYTF; DNA: TGCGCCAGCAGCTTGGGCCAAGCCAGCTATGGCTACACCTTC
V: TRBV5-4; D: -; size: -; J: TRBJ2-5; CDR3: CASSSYFGNQETQYF; DNA: TGTGCCAGCAGCTCATATTTTGGCAACCAAGAGACCCAGTACTTC
V: TRBV7-6; D: -; size: once; J: TRBJ2-5; CDR3: CASSFTDQETQYF; DNA: TGTGCCAGCAGCTTTACTGATCAAGAGACCCAGTACTTC
V: TRBV9; D: -; size: -; J: TRBJ1-2; CDR3: CASSAQGIYGYTF; DNA: TGTGCCAGCAGCGCTCAGGGAATTTATGGCTACACCTTC
V: TRBV7-2; D: -; size: -; J: TRBJ2-1; CDR3: CASSLLGNNEQFF; DNA: TGTGCCAGCAGCTTACTTGGTAACAATGAGCAGTTCTTC
V: TRBV28; D: -; size: -; J: TRBJ2-2; CDR3: CASSLVRGMSGELFF; DNA: TGTGCCAGCAGTTTAGTTAGAGGGATGTCCGGGGAGCTGTTTTTT
V: TRBV25-1; D: -; size: -; J: TRBJ2-2; CDR3: CASSGPTVNTGELFF; DNA: TGTGCCAGCAGTGGCCCCACGGTGAACACCGGGGAGCTGTTTTTT
V: TRBV5-5; D: TRBD2; size: -; J: TRBJ2-2; CDR3: CASTTTSAGGLTGELFF; DNA: TGTGCCAGCACCACGACCTCAGCGGGAGGGCTCACCGGGGAGCTGTTTTTT
V: TRBV5-1; D: -; size: once; J: TRBJ2-2; CDR3: CASSLDPTGELFF; DNA: TGCGCCAGCAGCTTGGACCCGACCGGGGAGCTGTTTTTT
V: TRBV27; D: -; size: many; J: TRBJ2-4; CDR3: CASSLSRRGQNIQYF; DNA: TGTGCCAGCAGTTTATCGAGGCGGGGGCAAAACATTCAGTACTTC
V: TRBV19; D: TRBD2; size: -; J: TRBJ2-7; CDR3: CASSSGGLAAYEQYF; DNA: TGTGCCAGTAGCTCTGGGGGACTAGCGGCTTACGAGCAGTACTTC
V: TRBV18; D: -; size: once; J: TRBJ2-4; CDR3: CASSPTRDIQYF; DNA: TGTGCCAGCTCACCGACCCGGGACATTCAGTACTTC
V: TRBV29-1; D: -; size: once; J: TRBJ1-2; CDR3: CSVEGQGTYGYTF; DNA: TGCAGCGTTGAGGGGCAGGGGACCTATGGCTACACCTTC
V: TRBV6-1; D: TRBD1; size: many; J: TRBJ1-5; CDR3: CASVFGTGSNQPQHF; DNA: TGTGCCAGCGTATTCGGGACAGGGAGCAATCAGCCCCAGCATTTT
V: TRBV5-1; D: TRBD1; size: many; J: TRBJ2-1; CDR3: CASRPDRGVNEQFF; DNA: TGCGCCAGCAGACCGGACAGGGGGGTCAATGAGCAGTTCTTC
V: TRBV28; D: -; size: -; J: TRBJ2-5; CDR3: CASSLASGGQETQYF; DNA: TGTGCCAGCAGCCTCGCATCAGGGGGGCAAGAGACCCAGTACTTC
V: TRBV18; D: -; size: -; J: TRBJ1-2; CDR3: CASSPRAGPYGYTF; DNA: TGTGCCAGCTCACCACGGGCCGGGCCCTATGGCTACACCTTC
V: TRBV7-8; D: -; size: -; J: TRBJ2-1; CDR3: CASSLRENSYNEQFF; DNA: TGTGCCAGCAGCTTACGCGAAAACTCCTACAATGAGCAGTTCTTC
V: TRBV11-1; D: -; size: -; J: TRBJ2-7; CDR3: CANSPGHGGTEQYF; DNA: TGTGCCAACAGCCCCGGACATGGGGGAACCGAGCAGTACTTC
V: TRBV7-9; D: -; size: -; J: TRBJ1-3; CDR3: CASSLLTTMLGNTIYF; DNA: TGTGCCAGCAGCTTACTAACTACTATGCTGGGAAACACCATATATTTT
V: TRBV5-1; D: -; size: -; J: TRBJ1-1; CDR3: CASSSLTDSEAFF; DNA: TGCGCCAGCAGCTCGTTAACGGACAGTGAAGCTTTCTTT
V: TRBV11-3; D: -; size: -; J: TRBJ2-1; CDR3: CASSLDADSSYNEQFF; DNA: TGTGCCAGCAGCTTAGACGCGGACAGCTCCTACAATGAGCAGTTCTTC
V: TRBV6-1; D: -; size: -; J: TRBJ1-1; CDR3: CASSALHGANTEAFF; DNA: TGTGCCAGCAGCGCTCTACATGGGGCCAACACTGAAGCTTTCTTT
V: TRBV2; D: -; size: -; J: TRBJ1-2; CDR3: CASSESGSGYTF; DNA: TGTGCCAGCAGTGAGTCGGGTTCTGGCTACACCTTC
V: TRBV7-2; D: TRBD2; size: few; J: TRBJ2-7; CDR3: CASSLDGRRYEQYF; DNA: TGTGCCAGCAGCTTAGACGGGAGGAGATACGAGCAGTACTTC
V: TRBV10-3; D: -; size: few; J: TRBJ2-7; CDR3: CAISEGGYEQYF; DNA: TGTGCCATCAGTGAAGGGGGCTACGAGCAGTACTTC
V: TRBV7-2; D: -; size: few; J: TRBJ2-5; CDR3: CASSSSGTLEAQYF; DNA: TGTGCCAGCAGCTCATCCGGGACCCTTGAGGCCCAGTACTTC
V: TRBV5-5; D: -; size: once; J: TRBJ2-7; CDR3: CASSLAGGPSYEQYF; DNA: TGTGCCAGCAGCTTGGCCGGGGGACCCTCCTACGAGCAGTACTTC
V: TRBV29-1; D: -; size: -; J: TRBJ2-7; CDR3: CSVDTTSSYEQYF; DNA: TGCAGCGTTGACACAACAAGCTCCTACGAGCAGTACTTC
V: TRBV30; D: -; size: -; J: TRBJ2-2; CDR3: CAWTTVNGVGELFF; DNA: TGTGCCTGGACCACAGTGAATGGGGTAGGGGAGCTGTTTTTT
V: TRBV9; D: TRBD2; size: -; J: TRBJ2-1; CDR3: CASSVGAGGSSYNEQFF; DNA: TGTGCCAGCAGCGTAGGCGCGGGAGGCAGCTCCTACAATGAGCAGTTCTTC
V: TRBV19; D: TRBD1; size: many; J: TRBJ1-2; CDR3: CASSRTGDGYTF; DNA: TGTGCCAGTAGCCGGACAGGAGATGGCTACACCTTC
V: TRBV5-1; D: -; size: -; J: TRBJ2-1; CDR3: CASSRGTPNPYNEQFF; DNA: TGCGCCAGCAGTCGAGGGACACCTAATCCCTACAATGAGCAGTTCTTC
V: TRBV28; D: TRBD2; size: many; J: TRBJ2-7; CDR3: CASRTRLAVKAYEQYF; DNA: TGTGCCAGCAGGACCCGACTAGCGGTAAAAGCCTACGAGCAGTACTTC
V: TRBV2; D: -; size: -; J: TRBJ2-5; CDR3: CASSEARGPQETQYF; DNA: TGTGCCAGCAGTGAAGCGAGGGGCCCCCAAGAGACCCAGTACTTC
V: TRBV6-1; D: -; size: -; J: TRBJ2-7; CDR3: CASGRTSSYEQYF; DNA: TGTGCCAGCGGGCGGACGAGCTCCTACGAGCAGTACTTC
V: TRBV7-2; D: TRBD2; size: -; J: TRBJ2-1; CDR3: CASSSGAGGYHEQFF; DNA: TGTGCCAGCAGTTCAGGGGCGGGAGGTTACCATGAGCAGTTCTTC
V: TRBV9; D: TRBD2; size: few; J: TRBJ2-1; CDR3: CASSSRLAGINNEQFF; DNA: TGTGCCAGCAGCTCACGACTAGCGGGAATAAACAATGAGCAGTTCTTC
V: TRBV5-1; D: -; size: many; J: TRBJ2-7; CDR3: CASSLEGRYEQYF; DNA: TGCGCCAGCAGCTTGGAGGGGCGCTACGAGCAGTACTTC
V: TRBV4-3; D: TRBD2; size: few; J: TRBJ2-1; CDR3: CASSQDGLAGVGDEQFF; DNA: TGCGCCAGCAGCCAAGACGGCCTAGCGGGAGTAGGCGATGAGCAGTTCTTC
V: TRBV12-5; D: TRBD2; size: -; J: TRBJ2-3; CDR3: CASGLVAGGYTDTQYF; DNA: TGTGCTAGTGGTTTGGTTGCGGGAGGGTACACAGATACGCAGTATTTT
V: TRBV7-6; D: TRBD2; size: few; J: TRBJ2-7; CDR3: CASSRIRTSGDTYEQYF; DNA: TGTGCCAGCAGCCGAATAAGAACTAGCGGGGATACCTACGAGCAGTACTTC
V: TRBV7-3; D: -; size: -; J: TRBJ2-3; CDR3: CASSLTHIATQYF; DNA: TGTGCCAGCAGCTTAACGCATATCGCTACGCAGTATTTT
V: TRBV5-6; D: -; size: -; J: TRBJ2-5; CDR3: CASSVAQGLSIETQYF; DNA: TGTGCCAGCAGCGTTGCGCAGGGGCTGTCGATAGAGACCCAGTACTTC
V: TRBV27; D: -; size: -; J: TRBJ2-7; CDR3: CASSSSDREVEQYF; DNA: -
V: TRBV7-2; D: -; size: -; J: TRBJ2-1; CDR3: CASSLSASSYNEQFF; DNA: TGTGCCAGCAGCTTATCAGCCAGTTCCTACAATGAGCAGTTCTTC
V: TRBV19; D: -; size: -; J: TRBJ2-1; CDR3: CATRPLAGIDNEQFF; DNA: TGTGCCACCCGCCCCCTGGCCGGGATAGACAATGAGCAGTTCTTC
V: TRBV7-9; D: TRBD2; size: once; J: TRBJ2-1; CDR3: CASSLATSGNDEQFF; DNA: TGTGCCAGCAGCTTAGCAACTAGCGGGAACGATGAGCAGTTCTTC
V: TRBV2; D: TRBD1; size: -; J: TRBJ1-5; CDR3: CASSPDRGPPQHF; DNA: TGTGCCAGCAGCCCGGACAGGGGACCGCCCCAGCATTTT
V: TRBV13; D: -; size: -; J: TRBJ1-1; CDR3: CASSKTGVAFF; DNA: TGTGCCAGCAGCAAGACCGGGGTAGCTTTCTTT
V: TRBV15; D: -; size: -; J: TRBJ1-4; CDR3: CATSRDGGGGNEKLFF; DNA: TGTGCCACCAGCAGAGATGGGGGGGGCGGTAATGAAAAACTGTTTTTT
V: TRBV11-2; D: TRBD2; size: few; J: TRBJ2-7; CDR3: CASSLDAGTTSYEQYF; DNA: TGTGCCAGCAGCTTAGATGCCGGGACTACCTCCTACGAGCAGTACTTC
V: TRBV4-1; D: TRBD2; size: -; J: TRBJ2-1; CDR3: CASSLQLAGGPSEQFF; DNA: TGCGCCAGCAGCCTTCAACTAGCGGGAGGGCCGTCTGAGCAGTTCTTC
V: TRBV19; D: TRBD1; size: -; J: TRBJ1-4; CDR3: CASKGTGGESEKLFF; DNA: TGTGCCAGTAAGGGGACAGGGGGCGAGTCTGAAAAACTGTTTTTT